This is a list of T cell receptor beta chains from one sample in a study of T cells expressing NK-cell markers. One entry per CDR3 protein, without DNA, is what TCRdb gives after re-calling the 5' RACE reads. Here the sample table reports more than 400,000 distinct CDR3 sequences. Sequenced sample: blood T cells: a sorted CD56 or NKG2C T cell subset, CD4+ or CD8+ T cells, or bulk PBMC T cells (not recorded which). These receptors were taken from a woman aged 18-70 years in good health. Both conserved end residues are part of each CDR3.

V	J	CDR3
TRBV7-2	TRBJ2-4	CASSGGGAVKNIQYF
TRBV4-3	TRBJ1-2	CASSQAERGNYGYTF
TRBV11-2	TRBJ2-5	CASSFRVATQYF
TRBV11-2	TRBJ2-1	CASSTGTSGRAYNEQFF
TRBV18	TRBJ2-1	CASSPGRRGNEQFF
TRBV28	TRBJ2-7	CASSSPSTGANYEQYF
TRBV18	TRBJ2-7	CASSPAPIYEQYF
TRBV4-3	TRBJ2-2	CASSQDRVTVNTGELFF
TRBV5-1	TRBJ2-1	CASSLYAGQGKDEQFF
TRBV7-8	TRBJ2-1	CASSFQGVRNEQFF
TRBV7-2	TRBJ2-4	CASSVWGSKNIQYF
TRBV12-3/TRBV12-4	TRBJ2-4	CASTREKAKNIQYF
TRBV6-2/TRBV6-3	TRBJ1-1	CASSHGQNTEAFF
TRBV4-3	TRBJ2-2	CASSQGSGGGTGELFF
TRBV19	TRBJ2-1	CASKTNPTSSYNEQFF
TRBV19	TRBJ2-2	CASKKDRRDTGELFF
TRBV5-1	TRBJ2-2	CASSYPLGARELFF
TRBV19	TRBJ2-5	CASSPTGLAGVMETQYF
TRBV6-1	TRBJ1-1	CASSPGRFTEAFF
TRBV28	TRBJ2-7	CASLFGLAGPYEQYF
TRBV3-1	TRBJ1-2	CASSQLYGYTF
TRBV5-6	TRBJ2-1	CASTLGGGYEQFF
TRBV19	TRBJ2-1	CASSIVGGDLANEQFF
TRBV11-2	TRBJ1-2	CASTLGQGGGYTF
TRBV7-6	TRBJ1-2	CASSLEGFYGYTF
TRBV10-3	TRBJ2-1	CAIRGRLAGVSYNEQFF
TRBV4-3	TRBJ2-2	CASSQGIGPGGELFF
TRBV4-3	TRBJ2-5	CASSLIVREGSRSKTQYF
TRBV30	TRBJ1-4	CAWTPATNEKLFF
TRBV29-1	TRBJ1-2	CSVATRRNYGYTF
TRBV15	TRBJ2-3	CATSGQGDTDTQYF
TRBV20-1	TRBJ2-2	CSAPGGTGELFF
TRBV6-5	TRBJ1-2	CASSYAQKTGNYGYTF
TRBV11-2	TRBJ2-3	CASSSGLGISTDTQYF
TRBV20-1	TRBJ2-2	CSASRPHTGELFF
TRBV4-3	TRBJ2-1	CASSQGGSIEQFF
TRBV12-3/TRBV12-4	TRBJ1-2	CASSSPQGAVGGYTF
TRBV9	TRBJ1-3	CASSEQGAGNTIYF
TRBV7-2	TRBJ2-3	CASSLVRGTDTQYF
TRBV6-1	TRBJ2-1	CASSGHTPGTGPFF
TRBV10-3	TRBJ2-1	CAIRLAPSGNEQFF
TRBV27	TRBJ1-2	CASSLSYLQGAGDYGYTF
TRBV27	TRBJ1-6	CASSPHRVGNSPLHF
TRBV7-9	TRBJ2-7	CASSLADLIGQYF
TRBV7-9	TRBJ1-4	CASSLGRGEPTNEKLFF
TRBV13	TRBJ2-1	CASSSPPSGGGSPYNEQFF